These 5 T cell receptor beta chains were sequenced from one sample in a study of T cell changes during pregnancy in multiple sclerosis. Repertoires were generated with immunoSEQ multiplex PCR, while TCRdb's copy carries only in-frame clones and drops some. Seen here are some 35,000 clones, approximately 89% observed once, and the top ten hold more than 0.7%. Sequenced material: CD4+ T cells from peripheral blood mononuclear cells, taken after pregnancy. The receptors stem from a female donor in good health, enrolled as a control in a pregnancy study.

This rearrangement joins TRBV28 to TRBJ1-1, with D possibly matching TRBD1 (5 bases). The CDR3 covers 16 residues. Trimming removed 2 bases from V and 4 bases from J, with 17 bases in between. CDR1 is MDHEN, CDR2 SYDVKM, per germline. CDR3 DNA: TGTGCCAGCAGTTTAGTAGTCGGGGGAGGGAGCACTGAAGCTTTCTTT. Amino acids: CASSLVVGGGSTEAFF. Full variable domain (rest looked up from reference TRBV28 and TRBJ1-1): DVKVTQSSRYLVKRTGEKVFLECVQDMDHENMFWYRQDPGLGLRLIYFSYDVKMKEKGDIPEGYSVSREKKERFSLILESASTNQTSMYLCASSLVVGGGSTEAFFGQGTRLTVV.

The rearrangement links TRBV5-1 to TRBJ1-1, with TRBD1 as a possible D gene (6 bases). This CDR3 is built from 13 residues. V was pared by 4 bases and J by 1 base, with 8 bases between. Germline CDR1 is SGHRS and CDR2 is YFSETQ. CDR3 DNA sequence: TGCGCCAGCAGCATGACAGGGAACACTGAAGCTTTCTTT. Its translation is CASSMTGNTEAFF.

The chain has TRBV7-2 and TRBJ1-4; D not resolved. Germline V gene lookup returns CDR1 SGHTA and CDR2 FQGNSA. The CDR3 covers 15 residues. The ends were cut back, 1 base at V and 0 bases at J, with 6 bases in the middle. CDR3 nucleotides: TGTGCCAGCAGCTTAGATATAGCAACTAATGAAAAACTGTTTTTT. This gives the protein CASSLDIATNEKLFF. Looking up the rest from reference TRBV7-2 and TRBJ1-4 gives the full variable domain: GAGVSQSPSNKVTEKGKDVELRCDPISGHTALYWYRQSLGQGLEFLIYFQGNSAPDKSGLPSDRFSAERTGGSVSTLTIQRTQQEDSAVYLCASSLDIATNEKLFFGSGTQLSVL.

The genes are TRBV7-2 and TRBJ2-7; 7 bases fit TRBD2. With V trimmed by 1 base and J by 0 bases, 3 bases remained unmatched. The CDR3 covers 15 residues. Germline values: CDR1 SGHTA, CDR2 FQGNSA. CDR3 nucleotides: TGTGCCAGCAGCTTAGAGCCTAGCGGCTCCTACGAGCAGTACTTC. The encoded protein is CASSLEPSGSYEQYF.

On this clone: Sequence at one end of the junction differs from germline and may be a read error. Other DNA sequences within the sample encode an identical CDR3. CDR3 DNA sequence: TGCGCCAGCAGTTTGGCGCTAGCGGACTACGAGCAGTACTTC. This codes for CASSLALADYEQYF. The rearrangement links TRBV5-1 to TRBJ2-7; 7 bases are a match to TRBD2. CDR3 length: 14 residues. Germline V gives CDR1 SGHRS, CDR2 YFSETQ. Together with reference TRBV5-1 and TRBJ2-7, the CDR3 gives the full variable domain: KAGVTQTPRYLIKTRGQQVTLSCSPISGHRSVSWYQQTPGQGLQFLFEYFSETQRNKGNFPGRFSGRQFSNSRSEMNVSTLELGDSALYLCASSLALADYEQYFGPGTRLTVT.